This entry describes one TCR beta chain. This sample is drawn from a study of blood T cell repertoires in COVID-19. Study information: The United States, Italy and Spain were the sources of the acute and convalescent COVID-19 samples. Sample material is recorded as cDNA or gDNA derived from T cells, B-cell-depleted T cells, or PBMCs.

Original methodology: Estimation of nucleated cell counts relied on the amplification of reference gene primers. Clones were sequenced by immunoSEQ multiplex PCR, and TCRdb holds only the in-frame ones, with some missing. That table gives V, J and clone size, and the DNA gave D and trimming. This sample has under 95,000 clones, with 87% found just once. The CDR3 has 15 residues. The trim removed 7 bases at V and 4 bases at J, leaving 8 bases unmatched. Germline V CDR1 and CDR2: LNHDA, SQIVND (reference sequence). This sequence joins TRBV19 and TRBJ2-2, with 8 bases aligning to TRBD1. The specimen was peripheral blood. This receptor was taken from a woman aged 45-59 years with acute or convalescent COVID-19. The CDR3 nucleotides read TGTGCCAGTACCGGACAGGGAGATATCACCGGGGAGCTGTTTTTT. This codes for CASTGQGDITGELFF.